This T cell receptor beta chain was sequenced for a study of blood T cell repertoires in COVID-19. At the level of the study: The cDNA or gDNA used as material had been derived from T cells, B-cell-depleted T cells, or PBMCs.

This clone was picked up one time. The germline V and J ends were trimmed by 4 bases and 2 bases, with 16 bases remaining between them. The CDR3 contains 16 residues. Germline V gene sequence: CDR1 SGHRS, CDR2 YFSETQ. Cohort assignment relied on participant-reported clinical history. Only in-frame clones appear in the TCRdb table, and some are missing; sequencing was by immunoSEQ multiplex PCR. The table includes about 330,000 clones, roughly 84% detected once. The chain joins TRBV5-1 to TRBJ1-3; a possible D gene is TRBD1 (5 bases). This clonotype originated in a woman younger than 45 who had recovered from COVID-19. Sequencing used PBMCs or T cells enriched from blood (not recorded which). The CDR3 spells CASSREASRAGNTIYF. The CDR3 DNA is TGCGCCAGCAGCCGTGAGGCCTCCAGGGCTGGAAACACCATATATTTT.